This T cell receptor (beta chain) was sequenced during a study of blood T cell repertoires in COVID-19. Study-wide context: Spain, Italy and the United States supplied samples that represented acute and convalescent COVID-19. Sources were T cells, B-cell-depleted T cells, or PBMCs; the material itself was cDNA or gDNA.

In the original processing: Reference gene primer amplification gave estimated nucleated cell counts. The repertoire was sequenced with immunoSEQ multiplex PCR; TCRdb's copy has only in-frame clones and lacks some. Clone size and V and J calls were adopted from that table, with D and trimming inferred from the DNA. The sample includes about 290,000 clones, roughly 90% seen only once; the top ten take 0.94%. CDR3 length: 15 residues. V was trimmed by 5 bases and J by 2 bases, leaving 15 bases between them. Per the germline V gene, CDR1 is SEHNR and CDR2 is FQNEAQ (reference sequence). The rearrangement joins TRBV7-9 to TRBJ1-2; D remains unclear. What was sequenced was peripheral blood. The receptor comes from a middle-aged woman who had recovered from COVID-19. The CDR3 sequence: CASSPSGLYNYGYTF. The CDR3, as DNA: TGTGCCAGCAGCCCTAGCGGACTCTACAACTATGGCTACACCTTC.